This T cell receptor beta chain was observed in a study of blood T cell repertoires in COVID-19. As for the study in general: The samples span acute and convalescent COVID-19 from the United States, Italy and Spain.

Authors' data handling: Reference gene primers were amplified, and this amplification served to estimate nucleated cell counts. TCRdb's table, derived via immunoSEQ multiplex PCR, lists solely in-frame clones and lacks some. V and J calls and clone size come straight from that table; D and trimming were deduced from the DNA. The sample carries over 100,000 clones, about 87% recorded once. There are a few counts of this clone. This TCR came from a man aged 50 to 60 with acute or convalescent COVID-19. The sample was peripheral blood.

The CDR3 nucleotides are TGTGCCAGCGGGCCCTACTACGAGCAGTACTTC. It specifies CASGPYYEQYF. J is TRBJ2-7 and V is TRBV2; D gene ambiguous. Between the trimmed V and J ends, which lost 8 bases and 3 bases, there was a span of 8 bases. Germline CDR1 reads SNHLY; CDR2 reads FYNNEI. The CDR3 contains 11 residues. Filled out from reference TRBV2 and TRBJ2-7, the complete variable domain reads EPEVTQTPSHQVTQMGQEVILRCVPISNHLYFYWYRQILGQKVEFLVSFYNNEISEKSEIFDDQFSVERPDGSNFTLKIRSTKLEDSAMYFCASGPYYEQYFGPGTRLTVT.